A selection of T cell receptor beta chains follows, all from one sample in a study of spatial heterogeneity in lung cancer. From the 5' RACE reads, TCRdb called clonotypes with MiXCR, one entry per CDR3 protein. The table lists about 85,000 distinct CDR3 sequences, approximately 20% of them singletons. The sequenced sample was PBMCs, obtained at surgery. These receptors came from a male donor with early-stage non-small cell lung cancer. Each CDR3 is given without its conserved first and last residue.

V	J	CDR3
TRBV5-1	TRBJ2-3	ASSPGQGLTDTQY
TRBV5-1	TRBJ2-3	ASSLSASGYTDTQY
TRBV4-3	TRBJ2-7	ASSQVLKGEQY
TRBV12-3/TRBV12-4	TRBJ2-1	ASSPQGLAYNEQF
TRBV10-3	TRBJ1-1	AISESNTNTEAF
TRBV10-3	TRBJ2-7	AISGGLAPTYEQY
TRBV3-1	TRBJ2-5	ASSGQGTMETQY
TRBV6-5	TRBJ2-7	ASSYSRQGTYEQY
TRBV30	TRBJ2-1	AWSVLDRRVNEQF
TRBV2	TRBJ2-7	ASCKGPGQGAGEQY
TRBV12-3/TRBV12-4	TRBJ2-1	ASSRTQGAAEQF
TRBV28	TRBJ2-2	ASSTFKGARAGELF
TRBV6-6	TRBJ2-1	ASTNPGNEQF
TRBV20-1	TRBJ2-7	SARDPNEQY
TRBV28	TRBJ2-3	ASSLTQGGTDTQY
TRBV5-1	TRBJ2-1	ASSLVGGEQF
TRBV29-1	TRBJ2-7	SVGLAGGGEQY
TRBV18	TRBJ2-4	ASSPLGSGGLAKNIQY
TRBV18	TRBJ1-5	ASSGTGDQPQH
TRBV6-1	TRBJ2-5	ASSDAARETQY
TRBV23-1	TRBJ1-6	ASSDSPSSYNSPLH
TRBV21-1	TRBJ2-3	ASSYKETGGAYTDTQY
TRBV6-1	TRBJ2-5	ASKEGLKETQY
TRBV19	TRBJ2-2	ASSNVRGVVF
TRBV24-1	TRBJ2-6	ATSDSTGDGANVLT
TRBV3-1	TRBJ2-3	ASSQNLATPDTQY
TRBV7-3	TRBJ2-1	ASSLLLLANTYNEQF
TRBV29-1	TRBJ2-5	SVESGQGLPQETQY
TRBV6-2/TRBV6-3	TRBJ1-5	ASNPGGYSNQPQH
TRBV3-1	TRBJ2-1	ASSTRGSGTFSEQF
TRBV20-1	TRBJ2-7	SASGGLARSSYEQY
TRBV9	TRBJ2-2	ASSPRNTGELF
TRBV7-9	TRBJ2-7	ASSELIPPGLGSYEQY
TRBV9	TRBJ1-1	ASSRRVGLWTEAF
TRBV7-8	TRBJ1-4	ASSPQGGLGAREKLF
TRBV7-9	TRBJ2-3	ASSDGGDDTQY
TRBV2	TRBJ2-5	ASRQGTSGLETQY
TRBV6-2/TRBV6-3	TRBJ2-6	ASSYHGGEGANVLT
TRBV28	TRBJ2-2	ASGGAGPGELF
TRBV27	TRBJ1-5	ASSLIRNQPQH
TRBV11-3	TRBJ1-6	ASSLDLGSPLH
TRBV12-3/TRBV12-4	TRBJ2-5	ASRHDREETQY
TRBV12-3/TRBV12-4	TRBJ2-7	ASSGSGFEQY
TRBV6-1	TRBJ2-3	ASSERQAQGTQY
TRBV5-1	TRBJ1-2	ASSLNRVQGYGYT
TRBV12-3/TRBV12-4	TRBJ2-2	ASRRGQGNTGELF